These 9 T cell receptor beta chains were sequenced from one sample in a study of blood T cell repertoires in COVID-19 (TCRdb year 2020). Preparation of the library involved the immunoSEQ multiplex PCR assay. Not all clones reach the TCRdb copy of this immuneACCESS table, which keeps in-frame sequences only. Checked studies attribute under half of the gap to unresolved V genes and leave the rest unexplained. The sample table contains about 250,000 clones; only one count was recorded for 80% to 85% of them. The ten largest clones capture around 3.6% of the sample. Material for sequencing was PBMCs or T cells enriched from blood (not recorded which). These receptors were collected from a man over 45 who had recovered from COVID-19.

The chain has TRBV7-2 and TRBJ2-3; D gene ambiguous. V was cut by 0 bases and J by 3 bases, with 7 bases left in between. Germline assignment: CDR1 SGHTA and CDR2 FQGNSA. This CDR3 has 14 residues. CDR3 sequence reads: CASSLAVATDTQYF. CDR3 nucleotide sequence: TGTGCCAGCAGCTTAGCGGTAGCTACAGATACGCAGTATTTT. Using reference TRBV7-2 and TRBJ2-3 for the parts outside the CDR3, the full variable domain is GAGVSQSPSNKVTEKGKDVELRCDPISGHTALYWYRQSLGQGLEFLIYFQGNSAPDKSGLPSDRFSAERTGGSVSTLTIQRTQQEDSAVYLCASSLAVATDTQYFGPGTRLTVL.

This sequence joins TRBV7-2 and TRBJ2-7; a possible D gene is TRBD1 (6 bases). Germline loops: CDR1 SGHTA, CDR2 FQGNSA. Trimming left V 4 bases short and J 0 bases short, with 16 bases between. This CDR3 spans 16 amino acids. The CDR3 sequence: CASSSTGHLSSYEQYF. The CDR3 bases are TGTGCCAGCAGCTCCACGGGACACCTGAGCTCCTACGAGCAGTACTTC.

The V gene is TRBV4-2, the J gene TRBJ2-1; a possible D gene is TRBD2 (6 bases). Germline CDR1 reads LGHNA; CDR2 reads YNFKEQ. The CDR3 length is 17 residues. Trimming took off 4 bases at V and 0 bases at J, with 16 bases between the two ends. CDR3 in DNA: TGTGCCAGCAGCCGAAATTCGCTCGGGGGCTCCTACAATGAGCAGTTCTTC. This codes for CASSRNSLGGSYNEQFF.

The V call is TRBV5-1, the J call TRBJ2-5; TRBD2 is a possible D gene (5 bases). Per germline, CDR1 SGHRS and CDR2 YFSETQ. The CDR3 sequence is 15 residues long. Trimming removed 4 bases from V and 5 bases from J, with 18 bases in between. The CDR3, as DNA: TGCGCCAGCAGCCCGGGGTTGGCGGGCCGGGAGACCCAGTACTTC. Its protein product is CASSPGLAGRETQYF.

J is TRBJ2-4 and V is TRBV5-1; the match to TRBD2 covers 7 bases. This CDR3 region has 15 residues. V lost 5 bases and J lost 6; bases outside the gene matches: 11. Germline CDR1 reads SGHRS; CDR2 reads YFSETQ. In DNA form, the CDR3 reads TGCGCCAGCAGTGGGTCGGGAGGATCGGGAAACATTCAGTACTTC. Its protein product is CASSGSGGSGNIQYF.

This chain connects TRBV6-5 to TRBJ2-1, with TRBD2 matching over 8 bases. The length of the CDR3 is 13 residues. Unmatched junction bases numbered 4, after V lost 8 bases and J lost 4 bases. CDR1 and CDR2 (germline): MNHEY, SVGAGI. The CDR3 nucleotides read TGTGCCAGCTTGGCGGGAGGATACAATGAGCAGTTCTTC. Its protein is CASLAGGYNEQFF.

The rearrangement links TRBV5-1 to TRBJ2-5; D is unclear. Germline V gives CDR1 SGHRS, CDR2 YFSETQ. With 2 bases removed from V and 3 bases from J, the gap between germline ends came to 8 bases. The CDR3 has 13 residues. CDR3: CASSFPTKETQYF. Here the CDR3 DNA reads TGCGCCAGCAGCTTCCCAACAAAAGAGACCCAGTACTTC.

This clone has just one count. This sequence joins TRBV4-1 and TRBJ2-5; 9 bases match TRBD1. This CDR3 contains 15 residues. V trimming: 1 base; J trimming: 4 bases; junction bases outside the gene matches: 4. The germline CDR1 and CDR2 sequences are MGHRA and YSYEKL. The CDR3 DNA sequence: TGCGCCAGCAGCCAAGGTGGGACAGGGCGAGAGACCCAGTACTTC. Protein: CASSQGGTGRETQYF.

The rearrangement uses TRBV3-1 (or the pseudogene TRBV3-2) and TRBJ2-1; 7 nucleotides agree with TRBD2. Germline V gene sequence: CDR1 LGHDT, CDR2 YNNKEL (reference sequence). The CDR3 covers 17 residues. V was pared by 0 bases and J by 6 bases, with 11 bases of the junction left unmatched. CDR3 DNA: TGTGCCAGCAGCCAAGAATTCACGGGAGGTTCTTTCAATGAGCAGTTCTTC. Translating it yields CASSQEFTGGSFNEQFF.